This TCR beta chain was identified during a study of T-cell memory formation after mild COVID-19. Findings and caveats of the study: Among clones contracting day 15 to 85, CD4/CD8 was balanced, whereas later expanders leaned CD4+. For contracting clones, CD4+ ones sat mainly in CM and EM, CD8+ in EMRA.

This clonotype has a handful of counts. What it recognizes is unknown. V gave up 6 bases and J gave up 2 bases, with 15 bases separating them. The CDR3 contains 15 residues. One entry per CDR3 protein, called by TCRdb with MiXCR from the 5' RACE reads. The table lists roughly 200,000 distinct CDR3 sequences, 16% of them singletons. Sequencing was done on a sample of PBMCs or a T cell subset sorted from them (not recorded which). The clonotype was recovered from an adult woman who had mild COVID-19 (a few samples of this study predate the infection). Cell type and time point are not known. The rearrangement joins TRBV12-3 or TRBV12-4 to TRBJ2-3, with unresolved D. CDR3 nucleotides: TGTGCCAGCAGCCCCTGGAAGACCTACACAGATACGCAGTATTTT. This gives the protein CASSPWKTYTDTQYF.